This section outlines one TCR beta chain sequence together with its context. The antigen remains unidentified. Assay used: immunoSEQ multiplex PCR; TCRdb lists only in-frame clones, some missing. The table has 98,000 or so clones, approximately 91% seen once. The data belong to a study of T cell responses to AZD1222 COVID-19 vaccine. Looking at the study overall: Pooling covered second doses at about 4 or about 12 weeks. Study results and caveats: Researchers took repertoire samples only after the peak T cell response had come. Baseline testing showed seropositivity in only six or seven AZD1222 recipients. Females made up more of the donors, who were largely white British, and clonal diversity may have come out too low.

CDR3 size: 14 residues. Looked up from germline, CDR1 is SGHTA and CDR2 is FQGTGA. V lost 1 base, J lost 3 bases, and 9 bases lay in between. The TCR sequence derives from an adult in good health. Material: peripheral blood, obtained on day 0 of AZD1222 vaccination. The rearrangement links TRBV7-3 to TRBJ2-5; the D call may be TRBD1 or TRBD2 (5 bases each). As DNA, the CDR3 is TGTGCCAGCAGCTTAAATTGGGGGAAAGAGACCCAGTACTTC. Translation gives CASSLNWGKETQYF.